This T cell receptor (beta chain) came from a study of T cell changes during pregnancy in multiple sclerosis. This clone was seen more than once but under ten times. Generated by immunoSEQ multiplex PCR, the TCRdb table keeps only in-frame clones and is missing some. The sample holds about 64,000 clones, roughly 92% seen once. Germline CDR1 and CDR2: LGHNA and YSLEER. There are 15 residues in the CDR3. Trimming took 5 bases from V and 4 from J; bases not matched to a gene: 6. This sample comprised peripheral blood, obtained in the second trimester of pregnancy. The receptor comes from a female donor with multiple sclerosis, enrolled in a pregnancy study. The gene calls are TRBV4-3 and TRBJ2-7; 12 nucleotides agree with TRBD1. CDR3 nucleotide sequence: TGCGCCAGCAGCGAAGGGACAGGGGGCTCGTACGAGCAGTACTTC. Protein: CASSEGTGGSYEQYF.